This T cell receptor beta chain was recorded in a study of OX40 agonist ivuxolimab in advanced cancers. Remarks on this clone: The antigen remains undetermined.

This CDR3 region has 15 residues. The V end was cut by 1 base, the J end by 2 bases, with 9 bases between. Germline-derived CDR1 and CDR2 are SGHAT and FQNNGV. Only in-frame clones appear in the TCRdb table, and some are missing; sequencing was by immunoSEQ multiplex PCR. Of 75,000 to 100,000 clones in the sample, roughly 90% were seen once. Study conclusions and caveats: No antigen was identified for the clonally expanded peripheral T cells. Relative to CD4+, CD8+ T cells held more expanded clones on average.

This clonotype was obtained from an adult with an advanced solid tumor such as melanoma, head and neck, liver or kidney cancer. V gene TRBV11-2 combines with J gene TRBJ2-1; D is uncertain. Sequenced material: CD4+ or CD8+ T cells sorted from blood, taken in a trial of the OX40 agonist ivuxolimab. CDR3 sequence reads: CASSLGAGPYNEQFF. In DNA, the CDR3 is TGTGCCAGCAGCTTAGGGGCCGGGCCCTACAATGAGCAGTTCTTC.